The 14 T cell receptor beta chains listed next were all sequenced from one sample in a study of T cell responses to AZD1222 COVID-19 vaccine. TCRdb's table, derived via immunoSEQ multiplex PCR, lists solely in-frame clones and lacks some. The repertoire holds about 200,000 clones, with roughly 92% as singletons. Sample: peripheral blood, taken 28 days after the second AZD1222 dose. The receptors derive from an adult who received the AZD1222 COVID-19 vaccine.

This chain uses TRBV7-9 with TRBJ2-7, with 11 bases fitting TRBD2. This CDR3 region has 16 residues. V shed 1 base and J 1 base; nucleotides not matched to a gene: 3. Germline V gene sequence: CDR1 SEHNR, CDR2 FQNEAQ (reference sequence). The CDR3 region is CASSLVRLAGSYEQYF. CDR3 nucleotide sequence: TGTGCCAGCAGCTTAGTGCGACTAGCGGGGTCCTACGAGCAGTACTTC.

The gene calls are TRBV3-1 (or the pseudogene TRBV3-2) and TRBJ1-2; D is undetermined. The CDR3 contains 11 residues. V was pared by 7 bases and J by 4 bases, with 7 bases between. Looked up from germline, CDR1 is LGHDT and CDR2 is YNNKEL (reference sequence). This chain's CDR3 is CASTAGYGYTF. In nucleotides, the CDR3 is TGTGCCAGCACCGCAGGCTATGGCTACACCTTC.

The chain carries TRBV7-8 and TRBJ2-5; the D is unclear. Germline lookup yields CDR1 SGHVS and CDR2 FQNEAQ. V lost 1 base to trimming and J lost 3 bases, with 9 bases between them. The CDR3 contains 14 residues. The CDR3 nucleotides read TGTGCCAGCAGCTTAGTGTTCCTAGAAGAGACCCAGTACTTC. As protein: CASSLVFLEETQYF. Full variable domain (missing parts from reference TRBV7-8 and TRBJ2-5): GAGVSQSPRYKVAKRGQDVALRCDPISGHVSLFWYQQALGQGPEFLTYFQNEAQLDKSGLPSDRFFAERPEGSVSTLKIQRTQQEDSAVYLCASSLVFLEETQYFGPGTRLLVL.

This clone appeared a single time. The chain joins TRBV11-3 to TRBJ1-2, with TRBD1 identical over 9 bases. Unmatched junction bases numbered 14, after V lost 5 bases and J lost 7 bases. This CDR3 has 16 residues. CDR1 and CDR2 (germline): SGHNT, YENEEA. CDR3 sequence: CASSAARGQGFGGYTF. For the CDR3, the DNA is TGTGCCAGCAGCGCCGCCCGAGGACAGGGGTTCGGTGGCTACACCTTC.

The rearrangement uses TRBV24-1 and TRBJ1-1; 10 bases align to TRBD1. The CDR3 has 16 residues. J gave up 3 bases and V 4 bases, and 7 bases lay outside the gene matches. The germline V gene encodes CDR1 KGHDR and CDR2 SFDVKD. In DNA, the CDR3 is TGTGCCACCAGTGACCCACGGACAGGGGGGGACACTGAAGCTTTCTTT. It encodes CATSDPRTGGDTEAFF.

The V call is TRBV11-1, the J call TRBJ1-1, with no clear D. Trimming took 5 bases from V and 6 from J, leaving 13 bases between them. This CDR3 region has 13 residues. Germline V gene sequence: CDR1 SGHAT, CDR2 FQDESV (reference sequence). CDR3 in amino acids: CASSLGRGAEAFF. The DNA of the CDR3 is TGTGCCAGCAGCCTAGGCCGAGGCGCTGAAGCTTTCTTT.

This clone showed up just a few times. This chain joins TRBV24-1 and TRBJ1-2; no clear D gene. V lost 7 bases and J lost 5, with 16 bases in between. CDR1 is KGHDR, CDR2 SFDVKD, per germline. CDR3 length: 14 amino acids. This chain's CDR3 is CATREVMGFYGYTF. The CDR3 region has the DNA TGTGCCACCAGGGAAGTAATGGGGTTTTATGGCTACACCTTC.

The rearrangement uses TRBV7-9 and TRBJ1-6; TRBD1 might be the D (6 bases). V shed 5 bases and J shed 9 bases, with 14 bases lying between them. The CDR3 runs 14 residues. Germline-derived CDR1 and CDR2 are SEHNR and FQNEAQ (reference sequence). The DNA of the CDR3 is TGTGCCAGCAGCCCCACAGGGTTTGGTTCACCCCTCCACTTT. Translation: CASSPTGFGSPLHF.

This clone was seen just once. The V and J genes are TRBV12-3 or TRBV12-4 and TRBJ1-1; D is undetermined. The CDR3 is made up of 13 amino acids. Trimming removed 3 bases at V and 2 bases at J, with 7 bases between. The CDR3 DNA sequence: TGTGCCAGCAGTTTGGAAGTTAACACTGAAGCTTTCTTT. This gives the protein CASSLEVNTEAFF.

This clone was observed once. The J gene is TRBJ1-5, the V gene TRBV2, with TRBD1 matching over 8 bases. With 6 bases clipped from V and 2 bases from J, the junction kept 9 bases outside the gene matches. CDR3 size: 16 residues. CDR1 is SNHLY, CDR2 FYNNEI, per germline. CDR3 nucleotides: TGTGCCAGCAGCGCCGTCACAGGGGGAGGCAATCAGCCCCAGCATTTT. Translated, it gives CASSAVTGGGNQPQHF.

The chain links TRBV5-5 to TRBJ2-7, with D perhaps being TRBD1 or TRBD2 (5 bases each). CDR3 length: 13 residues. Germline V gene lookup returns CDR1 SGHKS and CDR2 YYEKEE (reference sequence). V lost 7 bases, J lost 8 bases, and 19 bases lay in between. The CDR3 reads CASGPWDREKQYF. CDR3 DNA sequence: TGTGCCAGCGGCCCCTGGGACCGTGAGAAGCAGTACTTC.

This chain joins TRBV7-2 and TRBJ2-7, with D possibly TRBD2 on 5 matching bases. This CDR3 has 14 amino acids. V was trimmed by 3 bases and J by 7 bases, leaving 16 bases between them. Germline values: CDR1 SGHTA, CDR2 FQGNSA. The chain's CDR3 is CASSLLAAGGEQYF. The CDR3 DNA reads TGTGCCAGCAGCTTGCTGGCTGCCGGCGGGGAGCAGTACTTC.

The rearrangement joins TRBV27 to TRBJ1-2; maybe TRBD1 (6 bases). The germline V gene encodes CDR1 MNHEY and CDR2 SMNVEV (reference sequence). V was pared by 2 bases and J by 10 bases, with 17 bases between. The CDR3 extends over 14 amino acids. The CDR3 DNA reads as TGTGCCAGCAGTTTAGCAGGGGCAGGAGGTACCTACACCTTC. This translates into CASSLAGAGGTYTF.

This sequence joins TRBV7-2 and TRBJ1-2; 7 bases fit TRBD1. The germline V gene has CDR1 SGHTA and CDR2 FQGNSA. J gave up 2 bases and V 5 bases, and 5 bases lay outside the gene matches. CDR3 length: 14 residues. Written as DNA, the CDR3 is TGTGCCAGCAGCACGGTGGGACAGAACTATGGCTACACCTTC. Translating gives CASSTVGQNYGYTF.